These 14 T cell receptor beta chains were all obtained from the same sample, sequenced in a study of blood T cell repertoires in COVID-19. The repertoire was sequenced with immunoSEQ multiplex PCR; TCRdb's copy has only in-frame clones and lacks some. This table has over 200,000 clones, nearly 90% appearing once. Sequencing input: PBMCs or T cells enriched from blood (not recorded which). The source is a man in his thirties or forties who had recovered from COVID-19.

The chain's CDR3 is CATSGLTNNSPLHF. The CDR3 region has the DNA TGTGCCACCTCAGGACTGACTAATAATTCACCCCTCCACTTT. The chain employs TRBV15 and TRBJ1-6; no clear D gene. V was pared by 8 bases and J by 5 bases, with 13 bases between. Germline V lookup: CDR1 LNHNV, CDR2 YYDKDF (reference sequence). This CDR3 contains 14 residues.

The genes are TRBV7-2 and TRBJ1-2; perhaps TRBD1 as D (6 bases). V was cut by 5 bases and J by 8 bases, with 12 bases left in between. CDR3 size: 12 residues. CDR1 is SGHTA, CDR2 FQGNSA, per germline. CDR3 residues: CASSPGTYGYTF. DNA of the CDR3: TGTGCCAGCAGCCCAGGGACATACGGCTACACCTTC.

This clone has just one count. The chain uses TRBV11-2 and TRBJ2-3; 8 bases line up with TRBD2. The J segment lost 4 bases and the V segment lost 1 base, leaving 7 bases of the junction unmatched. Germline V gives CDR1 SGHAT, CDR2 FQNNGV. This CDR3 comprises 16 residues. The chain's CDR3 is CASSLAAGAVSDTQYF. The CDR3 DNA reads as TGTGCCAGCAGCTTAGCAGCGGGGGCTGTATCAGATACGCAGTATTTT. The full variable domain, with the rest looked up from reference TRBV11-2 and TRBJ2-3, is EAGVAQSPRYKIIEKRQSVAFWCNPISGHATLYWYQQILGQGPKLLIQFQNNGVVDDSQLPKDRFSAERLKGVDSTLKIQPAKLEDSAVYLCASSLAAGAVSDTQYFGPGTRLTVL.

The rearrangement links TRBV7-2 to TRBJ2-7, with 8 bases matching TRBD2. This CDR3 spans 15 amino acids. V lost 3 bases, J lost 3 bases, and 7 bases stayed unmatched. The germline gives CDR1 SGHTA, CDR2 FQGNSA. CDR3 residues: CASSFQTSEIYEQYF. CDR3 DNA: TGTGCCAGCAGCTTCCAGACTAGCGAAATCTACGAGCAGTACTTC.

The chain carries TRBV18 and TRBJ2-5, with D possibly matching TRBD2 (5 bases). This CDR3 comprises 15 residues. Germline V CDR1 and CDR2: KGHSH, LQKENI. V was pared by 3 bases and J by 1 base, with 12 bases between. CDR3 residues: CASSPGNAGQETQYF. CDR3 in DNA: TGTGCCAGCTCACCGGGGAACGCGGGCCAAGAGACCCAGTACTTC.

Regarding this clone: The same CDR3 also results from other DNA sequences found in this sample. The J gene is TRBJ2-7, the V gene TRBV6-5, with 11 bases aligning to TRBD1. This CDR3 contains 13 residues. Germline CDR1 and CDR2: MNHEY and SVGAGI. J gave up 7 bases and V 2 bases, and 1 base lay outside the gene matches. CDR3 sequence (DNA): TGTGCCAGCAGTTACCGGGACAGGGGGGAGCAGTACTTC. It yields the protein CASSYRDRGEQYF.

The chain carries TRBV9 and TRBJ2-7; 7 nucleotides match TRBD1. Losses at the gene ends were 4 bases for V and 4 bases for J; bases not matched to a gene: 8. The germline V gene encodes CDR1 SGDLS and CDR2 YYNGEE. This CDR3 is built from 14 residues. CDR3 protein: CASSNRDSEYEQYF. As DNA, the CDR3 is TGTGCCAGCAGCAACCGGGACAGTGAATACGAGCAGTACTTC.

The V gene is TRBV7-2, the J gene TRBJ2-1; 12 bases map to TRBD2. The CDR3 extends over 14 amino acids. Germline V CDR1 and CDR2: SGHTA, FQGNSA. Trimming took 5 bases from V and 10 from J; bases not matched to a gene: 6. The CDR3 bases are TGTGCCAGCAGCCTGGTTCTAGCGGGGGGGGAGCAGTTCTTC. Protein product: CASSLVLAGGEQFF.

This chain connects TRBV28 to TRBJ1-6; 8 nucleotides line up with TRBD1. CDR1 is MDHEN, CDR2 SYDVKM, per germline. This CDR3 contains 14 residues. The V gene end was trimmed by 6 bases and the J gene end by 8 bases; junction bases not matched to a gene: 6. The CDR3 DNA reads TGTGCCAGCAGAGAAGGGACAGGTCATTCACCCCTCCACTTT. Translation gives CASREGTGHSPLHF.

The chain is built from TRBV5-1 and TRBJ2-7; 8 bases line up with TRBD1. V lost 4 bases and J lost 8; bases outside the gene matches: 14. The V gene's germline CDR1 is SGHRS and CDR2 YFSETQ. This CDR3 is 15 amino acids long. CDR3 sequence reads: CASSVTGQGGTQQYF. The CDR3, as DNA: TGCGCCAGCAGCGTAACCGGACAGGGAGGCACGCAGCAGTACTTC.

The chain uses TRBV30 and TRBJ2-1; D is possibly TRBD2 (6 bases). The CDR3 is made up of 14 amino acids. Per the germline V gene, CDR1 is GTSNPN and CDR2 is SVGIG (reference sequence). With 3 bases removed from V and 0 bases from J, the gap between germline ends came to 9 bases. Here the CDR3 reads CAWSIGSSYNEQFF. The CDR3 DNA reads as TGTGCCTGGAGCATCGGGAGCTCCTACAATGAGCAGTTCTTC.

CDR3 sequence: CASSLVGAGVVGGELFF. The DNA of the CDR3 is TGTGCCAGCAGCTTAGTAGGCGCGGGAGTAGTGGGCGGGGAGCTGTTTTTT. This sequence joins TRBV11-2 and TRBJ2-2; the match to TRBD2 covers 7 bases. This CDR3 has 17 amino acids. J gave up 7 bases and V 1 base, and 12 bases lay outside the gene matches. In germline, CDR1 is SGHAT, CDR2 FQNNGV.

The rearrangement links TRBV12-3 or TRBV12-4 to TRBJ1-2; tentatively, D is TRBD1 (6 bases). This CDR3 is 13 amino acids long. V lost 2 bases, J lost 6 bases, and 10 bases lay in between. CDR3 region: CASSLTGKNGYTF. The CDR3 DNA sequence: TGTGCCAGCAGTTTAACAGGGAAGAATGGCTACACCTTC.

The chain joins TRBV6-5 to TRBJ2-2, with D maybe TRBD1 (5 bases). Trimming pared 6 bases from V and 3 bases from J, leaving 14 bases between. The length of the CDR3 is 15 residues. Germline CDR1 reads MNHEY; CDR2 reads SVGAGI. CDR3 sequence reads: CASRRQSTHTGELFF. CDR3 bases: TGTGCCAGCAGAAGACAGTCTACGCACACCGGGGAGCTGTTTTTT.